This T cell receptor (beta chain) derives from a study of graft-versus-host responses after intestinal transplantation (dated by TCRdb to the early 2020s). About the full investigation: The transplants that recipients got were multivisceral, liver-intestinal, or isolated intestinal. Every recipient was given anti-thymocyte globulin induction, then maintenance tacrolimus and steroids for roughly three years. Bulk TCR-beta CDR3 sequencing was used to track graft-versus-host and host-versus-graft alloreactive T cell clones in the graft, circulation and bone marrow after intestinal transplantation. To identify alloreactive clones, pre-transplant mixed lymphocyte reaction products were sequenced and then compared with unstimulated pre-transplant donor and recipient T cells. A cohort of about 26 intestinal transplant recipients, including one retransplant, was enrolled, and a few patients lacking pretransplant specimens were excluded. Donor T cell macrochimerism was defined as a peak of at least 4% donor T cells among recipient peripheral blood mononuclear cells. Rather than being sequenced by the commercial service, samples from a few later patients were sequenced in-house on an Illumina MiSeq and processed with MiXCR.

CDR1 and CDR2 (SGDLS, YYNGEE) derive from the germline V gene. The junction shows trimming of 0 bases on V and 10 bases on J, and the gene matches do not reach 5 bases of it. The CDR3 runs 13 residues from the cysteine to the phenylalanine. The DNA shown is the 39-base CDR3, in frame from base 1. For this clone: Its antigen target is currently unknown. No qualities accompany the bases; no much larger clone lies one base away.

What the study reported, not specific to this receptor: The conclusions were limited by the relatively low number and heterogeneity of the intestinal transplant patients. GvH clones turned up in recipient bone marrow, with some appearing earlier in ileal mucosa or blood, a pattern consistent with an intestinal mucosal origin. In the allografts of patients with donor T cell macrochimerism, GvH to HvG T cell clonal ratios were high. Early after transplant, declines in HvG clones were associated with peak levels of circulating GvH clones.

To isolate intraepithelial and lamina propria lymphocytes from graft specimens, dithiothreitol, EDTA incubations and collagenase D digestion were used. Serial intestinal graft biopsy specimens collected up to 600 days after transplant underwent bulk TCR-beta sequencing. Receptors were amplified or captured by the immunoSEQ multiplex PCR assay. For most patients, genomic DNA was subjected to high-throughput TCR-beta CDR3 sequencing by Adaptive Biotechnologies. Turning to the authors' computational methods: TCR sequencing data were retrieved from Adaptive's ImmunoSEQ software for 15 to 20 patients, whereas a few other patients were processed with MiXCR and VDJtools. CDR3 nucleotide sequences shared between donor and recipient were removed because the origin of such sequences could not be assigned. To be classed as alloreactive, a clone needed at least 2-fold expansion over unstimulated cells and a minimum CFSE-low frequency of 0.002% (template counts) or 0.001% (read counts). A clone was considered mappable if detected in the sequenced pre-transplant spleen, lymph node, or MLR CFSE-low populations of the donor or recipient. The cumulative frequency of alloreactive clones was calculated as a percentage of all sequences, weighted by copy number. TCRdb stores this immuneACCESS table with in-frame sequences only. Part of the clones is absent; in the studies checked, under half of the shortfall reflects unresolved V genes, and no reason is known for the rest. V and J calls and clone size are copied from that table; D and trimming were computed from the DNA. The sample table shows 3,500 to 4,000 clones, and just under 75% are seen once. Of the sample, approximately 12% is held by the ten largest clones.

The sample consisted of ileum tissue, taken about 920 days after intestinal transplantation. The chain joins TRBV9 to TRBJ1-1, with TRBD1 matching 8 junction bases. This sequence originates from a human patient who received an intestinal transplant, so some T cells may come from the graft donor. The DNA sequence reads TGTGCCAGCAGCGTAGAAGAAGGGACAGGAGCTTTCTTT. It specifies CASSVEEGTGAFF.